Below, 7 T cell receptor beta chains from the same sample are listed, as sequenced in a study of cytomegalovirus exposure and HLA in healthy donors. 60 Vbeta and 13 Jbeta primers were used in PCR. Generated by immunoSEQ multiplex PCR, the TCRdb table keeps only in-frame clones and is missing some. The table shows about 55,000 clones, with over 55% occurring only once. The sequenced sample was PBMCs. Receptors were obtained from a man aged 40-49 years in good health and CMV-seropositive.

Only a few counts were recorded for this clone. The chain links TRBV6-5 to TRBJ1-5; D is unresolved. The CDR3 consists of 13 residues. Trimming took off 8 bases at V and 3 bases at J, with 11 bases between the two ends. Germline values: CDR1 MNHEY, CDR2 SVGAGI. CDR3 sequence reads: CASPRRANQPQHF. CDR3 sequence (DNA): TGTGCCAGCCCTCGGAGAGCCAATCAGCCCCAGCATTTT.

The V call is TRBV15, the J call TRBJ2-2; the D is unclear. The V end lost 0 bases, the J end lost 5 bases, and 10 bases lay between the germline ends. CDR3 size: 15 residues. Germline V lookup: CDR1 LNHNV, CDR2 YYDKDF (reference sequence). The CDR3 is CATSRDLGVTGELFF. Here the CDR3 DNA reads TGTGCCACCAGCAGAGATCTAGGAGTTACCGGGGAGCTGTTTTTT.

This clone appeared a few times. This chain joins TRBV5-1 and TRBJ1-1, with D perhaps TRBD1 (6 bases). Germline V gene sequence: CDR1 SGHRS, CDR2 YFSETQ. Trimming left V 4 bases short and J 3 bases short, with 19 bases between. CDR3 size: 16 residues. The CDR3 region is CASSQNGGRSYTEAFF. CDR3 nucleotides: TGCGCCAGCAGCCAAAACGGGGGGCGAAGTTACACTGAAGCTTTCTTT. The variable domain in full, completed from reference TRBV5-1 and TRBJ1-1, reads KAGVTQTPRYLIKTRGQQVTLSCSPISGHRSVSWYQQTPGQGLQFLFEYFSETQRNKGNFPGRFSGRQFSNSRSEMNVSTLELGDSALYLCASSQNGGRSYTEAFFGQGTRLTVV.

This clone was detected a few times. The chain carries TRBV2 and TRBJ1-2, with D tentatively TRBD1 (6 bases). Germline V gene sequence: CDR1 SNHLY, CDR2 FYNNEI. V was pared by 6 bases and J by 4 bases, with 6 bases between. The CDR3 contains 11 residues. CDR3 bases: TGTGCCAGCAGGACAGGCTATGGCTACACCTTC. Translated, it gives CASRTGYGYTF.

The V gene is TRBV6-1, the J gene TRBJ1-3; D not resolved. Germline CDR1 is MNHNS and CDR2 is SASEGT. Deletions cut 6 bases from V and 1 base from J, with 13 bases between. The CDR3 is 15 residues long. Here the CDR3 reads CASSVNVQSGNTIYF. As DNA, the CDR3 is TGTGCCAGCAGCGTCAATGTCCAGTCTGGAAACACCATATATTTT.

The rearrangement uses TRBV5-1 and TRBJ1-4; a weak D match, TRBD1 (5 bases). CDR1 is SGHRS, CDR2 YFSETQ, per germline. The CDR3 is 12 residues long. Trimming pared 6 bases from V and 5 bases from J, leaving 8 bases between. The CDR3 sequence: CASKEGNEKLFF. CDR3 bases: TGCGCCAGCAAGGAGGGGAATGAAAAACTGTTTTTT.

The gene calls are TRBV10-3 and TRBJ2-7, with D possibly TRBD1 on 6 matching bases. The CDR3 length is 15 residues. CDR1 is ENHRY, CDR2 SYGVKD, per germline. V was pared by 4 bases and J by 0 bases, with 13 bases between. CDR3 nucleotides: TGTGCCATCAGTGTAGGACAGCTACTCTCCTACGAGCAGTACTTC. Translated: CAISVGQLLSYEQYF.